Below, one T cell receptor beta chain is given with its context. No antigen is known for it. Measured with immunoSEQ multiplex PCR; TCRdb has only the in-frame clones, and not every one. The sample has tens of thousands of clones, roughly 90% seen once. The sample belongs to a study of a mutant IDH1 vaccine in newly diagnosed glioma. Study summary: The vaccination schedule gave patients eight doses in weeks 1, 3, 5, 7, 11, 15, 19 and 23. Treated patients, about 60% male and roughly 38% female, averaged 40.4 years of age. Either 4-6 weeks after radiotherapy alone or alongside temozolomide, vaccination was begun.

There are 12 residues in the CDR3. Germline V gives CDR1 GTSNPN, CDR2 SVGIG (reference sequence). The V gene lost 0 bases and the J gene lost 9 bases, with 11 bases spanning the gap. Time point indicated: week 5, during vaccination. Each vaccine dose was 300 ug of mutant IDH1 20-mer peptide, with topical imiquimod. This TCR derives from a man in his late teens or twenties with glioma. The chain has TRBV30 and TRBJ1-2; no clear D gene. The source material was PBMCs, sampled from a glioma patient whose treatment included an IDH1 peptide vaccine. CDR3 sequence: CAWSVLARRYTF. The CDR3 region has the DNA TGTGCCTGGAGTGTACTGGCAAGACGCTACACCTTC.